This T cell receptor beta chain emerged from a study of T cell responses to AZD1222 COVID-19 vaccine. V lost 3 bases and J 9 bases, leaving 15 bases between the germline ends. The CDR3 is 14 residues long. From germline, CDR1 is SGHTA and CDR2 FQGNSA. Some clones are missing from TCRdb's copy, which holds only in-frame ones; the method was immunoSEQ multiplex PCR. The sample contains about 130,000 clones, around 90% of which appear only once. Worth noting for this clone: Its matching antigen is unknown.

General study results and limits: Sampled repertoires all dated from after the peak T cell response. Nearly half of spike-specific TCRs reportedly target unmutated variant regions. The donor group comprised mostly white British people and more females; the analysis possibly underestimated clonal diversity.

This TCR was recovered from an adult who received the AZD1222 COVID-19 vaccine. The input for sequencing was peripheral blood, taken 28 days after the second AZD1222 dose. The chain employs TRBV7-2 and TRBJ2-1; D possibly matches TRBD1 or TRBD2 (5 bases each). The CDR3 sequence is CASSFGGTQSEQFF. The CDR3 DNA follows: TGTGCCAGCAGCTTTGGGGGTACTCAGAGTGAGCAGTTCTTC.